Included here is one T cell receptor (beta chain) sequence, with context. The antigen is unknown. These data come from a study of OX40 agonist ivuxolimab in advanced cancers. Study information: Dose-escalation subjects each had hepatocellular carcinoma, melanoma, renal cell or head and neck cancer.

Profiled with immunoSEQ multiplex PCR; TCRdb holds only in-frame clones, not every one. Of some 42,000 clones in the sample, approximately 78% were seen once. Researchers took blood at baseline, on cycle 4 day 1, and on cycle 7 day 1. The CDR3 extends over 18 amino acids. Germline assignment: CDR1 MGHRA and CDR2 YSYEKL. Trimming removed 0 bases at V and 8 bases at J, with 23 bases between. Study results and limitations: CD8+ T cells showed, on average, more clonal expansion than CD4+ cells. Clonal expansion was seen in CD4+ and CD8+ blood T cells by week 6 at 0.1 to 3.0 mg/kg.

The chain has TRBV4-1 and TRBJ2-1, with D possibly being TRBD1 or TRBD2 (7 bases each). Sequenced material: CD4+ or CD8+ T cells sorted from blood, taken in a trial of the OX40 agonist ivuxolimab. The clonotype was recovered from an adult with an advanced solid tumor such as melanoma, head and neck, liver or kidney cancer. The CDR3 spells CASSQDISATGRVYEQFF. DNA of the CDR3: TGCGCCAGCAGCCAAGATATTTCAGCGACAGGGAGGGTATATGAGCAGTTCTTC.